A single sample gave rise to the 4 T cell receptor beta chains below, sequenced in a study of T-cell reconstitution after alpha-beta-depleted transplantation in children. Unique molecular identifiers were incorporated into the prepared TCRbeta library. TCRdb reprocessed the PCR reads via MiXCR and lists one record per CDR3 protein. The table includes about 610,000 distinct CDR3 sequences, roughly a tenth detected once. Sequences were derived from PBMCs from the stem cell graft donor, sampled from the stem cell graft. The receptor set was obtained from a human donor who donated a stem cell graft to a child with acute myeloid leukemia.

This clonotype was observed at least ten times. The rearrangement links TRBV12-3 or TRBV12-4 to TRBJ1-5; D is perhaps TRBD1 (5 bases). The length of the CDR3 is 15 residues. V dropped 5 bases and J dropped 10 bases, with 21 bases sitting between them. DNA for the CDR3: TGTGCCAGCAGTCTAACCGGCGGGACGGCGAAACCCCAGCATTTT. Translation: CASSLTGGTAKPQHF.

The chain has TRBV9 and TRBJ2-7, with 7 positions matching TRBD2. V shed 4 bases and J 3 bases; nucleotides not matched to a gene: 10. The CDR3 is made up of 15 amino acids. Germline V gives CDR1 SGDLS, CDR2 YYNGEE. This CDR3 is CASSSSGGLDYEQYF. For the CDR3, the DNA is TGTGCCAGCAGCTCTTCTGGAGGACTAGACTACGAGCAGTACTTC.

This rearrangement joins TRBV15 to TRBJ2-7; 8 positions match TRBD2. The CDR3 length is 17 residues. Losses at the gene ends were 0 bases for V and 3 bases for J; bases not matched to a gene: 10. Per the germline V gene, CDR1 is LNHNV and CDR2 is YYDKDF (reference sequence). CDR3 amino acids: CATSRDISGRRVYEQYF. The CDR3 bases are TGTGCCACCAGCAGAGATATAAGCGGGAGACGCGTCTACGAGCAGTACTTC.

This clonotype was seen more than once but under ten times. The chain has TRBV13 and TRBJ2-7; TRBD2 matches at 14 bases. There are 18 residues in the CDR3. CDR1 and CDR2 (germline): PRHDT, FYEKMQ (reference sequence). V gave up 5 bases and J gave up 4 bases; unmatched junction bases: 13. Written as DNA, the CDR3 is TGTGCCAGCAGCCTACTGGGACTAGCGGGAGCTACCAGGTACGAGCAGTACTTC. As protein: CASSLLGLAGATRYEQYF.